This TCR beta chain emerged from a study of blood T cell repertoires in COVID-19. As for the study in general: Sites in the United States, Italy and Spain provided acute and convalescent COVID-19 samples. The analysed material was cDNA or gDNA that came from T cells, B-cell-depleted T cells, or PBMCs.

The authors' processing: Estimation of nucleated cell counts was performed using reference gene primer amplification. Repertoires were generated with immunoSEQ multiplex PCR, while TCRdb's copy carries only in-frame clones and drops some. V, J and clone size reflect that table, while D and trimming were determined from the DNA. The sample consists of under 300,000 clones, 85% of them appearing once. The sequencing input was peripheral blood. This receptor was identified in a woman aged 55-75 years with active or convalescent COVID-19.

The DNA of the CDR3 is TGTGCCAGCAGTTCTGGAGCCCCCCCCAATCAGCCCCAGCATTTT. As protein: CASSSGAPPNQPQHF. The V call is TRBV28, the J call TRBJ1-5; D is undetermined. The germline V gene encodes CDR1 MDHEN and CDR2 SYDVKM. The CDR3 spans 15 residues. V was shortened by 4 bases and J by 3 bases, with 13 bases between the two germline ends.